This entry lists 28 T cell receptor beta chains sequenced from one sample in a study of CD4+ T cells in melanoma. The data were produced by immunoSEQ multiplex PCR, yet TCRdb's version contains in-frame clones alone and is incomplete. The sample has over 100,000 clones, about 92% seen once; the top ten hold approximately 3.5%. Sequenced input: peripheral blood. Every receptor here comes from a human donor with melanoma.

The rearrangement uses TRBV27 and TRBJ1-1, with 7 nucleotides matching TRBD1. Unmatched junction bases numbered 0, after V lost 3 bases and J lost 5 bases. CDR3 length equals 12 residues. From germline, CDR1 is MNHEY and CDR2 SMNVEV (reference sequence). The CDR3 region is CASSFRGTEAFF. In nucleotides, the CDR3 is TGTGCCAGCAGTTTCAGGGGGACTGAAGCTTTCTTT.

The V gene is TRBV4-1, the J gene TRBJ2-3; 7 positions agree with TRBD1. Trimming removed 0 bases from V and 8 bases from J; junction bases left unmatched: 2. CDR1 and CDR2 (germline): MGHRA, YSYEKL. The CDR3 extends over 13 amino acids. The CDR3 DNA reads as TGCGCCAGCAGCCAAGAAAACAGGGGTACGCAGTATTTT. Amino acid sequence: CASSQENRGTQYF.

V gene TRBV4-3 combines with J gene TRBJ2-3; a possible D gene is TRBD1 (6 bases). The V end was cut by 0 bases, the J end by 4 bases, with 14 bases between. Germline assignment: CDR1 LGHNA and CDR2 YSLEER. This CDR3 contains 16 residues. This CDR3 is CASSQEGRQAPDTQYF. In nucleotides, the CDR3 is TGCGCCAGCAGCCAAGAGGGGAGACAGGCCCCAGATACGCAGTATTTT.

The gene calls are TRBV11-3 and TRBJ2-2; 9 bases align to TRBD1. V was pared by 3 bases and J by 1 base, with 3 bases of the junction left unmatched. The CDR3 covers 16 residues. The V gene's germline CDR1 is SGHNT and CDR2 YENEEA. The CDR3 nucleotides are TGTGCCAGCAGCTTCGGGACAGGGAGGAACACCGGGGAGCTGTTTTTT. Amino acid sequence: CASSFGTGRNTGELFF. The full variable domain, with the rest looked up from reference TRBV11-3 and TRBJ2-2, is EAGVVQSPRYKIIEKKQPVAFWCNPISGHNTLYWYLQNLGQGPELLIRYENEEAVDDSQLPKDRFSAERLKGVDSTLKIQPAELGDSAVYLCASSFGTGRNTGELFFGEGSRLTVL.

CDR3 DNA: TGTGCCAGCAGCTACGGACAGGGGGCGCGGGAGACCCAGTACTTC. Encoded protein: CASSYGQGARETQYF. J is TRBJ2-5 and V is TRBV7-3; 11 bases fit TRBD1. The CDR3 spans 15 residues. CDR1 is SGHTA, CDR2 FQGTGA, per germline. V was clipped by 4 bases and J by 5 bases; unmatched bases: 6.

This rearrangement joins TRBV14 to TRBJ2-1; 9 positions agree with TRBD1. This CDR3 has 19 residues. The trim removed 2 bases at V and 5 bases at J, leaving 16 bases unmatched. Germline V CDR1 and CDR2: SGHDN, FVKESK. The CDR3 is CASSQIVLRRTGVDNEQFF. DNA for the CDR3: TGTGCCAGCAGCCAAATAGTTCTCCGCAGGACAGGGGTCGACAATGAGCAGTTCTTC.

The chain is built from TRBV4-2 and TRBJ1-1, with D hard to call. The CDR3 totals 14 residues. Per the germline V gene, CDR1 is LGHNA and CDR2 is YNFKEQ. V was trimmed by 0 bases and J by 5 bases, leaving 10 bases between them. The CDR3 spells CASSQDRGWTEAFF. CDR3 in DNA: TGTGCCAGCAGCCAAGATCGGGGATGGACTGAAGCTTTCTTT.

The chain joins TRBV27 to TRBJ2-7; TRBD2 is a possible D gene (6 bases). There are 15 residues in the CDR3. Trimming removed 3 bases from V and 3 bases from J, with 15 bases in between. Germline CDR1 and CDR2: MNHEY and SMNVEV (reference sequence). CDR3 sequence: CASSFRLGHVYEQYF. CDR3 in DNA: TGTGCCAGCAGTTTCCGACTAGGACACGTCTACGAGCAGTACTTC.

CDR3 residues: CASSATSGGRGEQFF. In nucleotides, the CDR3 is TGTGCCAGCAGCGCAACTAGCGGGGGACGGGGTGAGCAGTTCTTC. V usage is TRBV9 and J usage is TRBJ2-1; 11 nucleotides line up with TRBD2. J gave up 9 bases and V 3 bases, and 8 bases lay outside the gene matches. Germline V CDR1 and CDR2: SGDLS, YYNGEE. The CDR3 runs 15 residues.

The chain is built from TRBV7-2 and TRBJ2-7; D remains ambiguous. V was pared by 1 base and J by 1 base, with 8 bases between. This CDR3 contains 14 residues. Looked up from germline, CDR1 is SGHTA and CDR2 is FQGNSA. The chain's CDR3 is CASSLVPESYEQYF. CDR3 DNA: TGTGCCAGCAGCTTAGTACCCGAGTCCTACGAGCAGTACTTC.

This chain uses TRBV28 with TRBJ2-7, with D tentatively TRBD1 (5 bases). The CDR3 spans 14 residues. CDR1 and CDR2 from the germline V gene are MDHEN and SYDVKM. With 6 bases removed from V and 2 bases from J, the gap between germline ends came to 14 bases. The CDR3 DNA sequence: TGTGCCAGCAGGGACGGACACACAACCTACGAGCAGTACTTC. Its translation is CASRDGHTTYEQYF.

The V gene is TRBV7-2, the J gene TRBJ2-1; possibly TRBD2 for D (5 bases). This CDR3 spans 13 amino acids. Between the trimmed V and J ends, which lost 5 bases and 15 bases, there was a span of 20 bases. CDR1 is SGHTA, CDR2 FQGNSA, per germline. The CDR3 DNA follows: TGTGCCAGCAGCCGACCGGACTGGACCTCTTTGTTCTTC. Residues: CASSRPDWTSLFF.

The genes are TRBV29-1 and TRBJ2-1, with D hard to call. V lost 5 bases and J lost 6, with 14 bases in between. Looked up from germline, CDR1 is SQVTM and CDR2 is ANQGSEA. The CDR3 is made up of 13 amino acids. DNA for the CDR3: TGCAGCGTTACGGGTCAGGCCTCCAATGAGCAGTTCTTC. The encoded protein is CSVTGQASNEQFF.

The rearrangement uses TRBV28 and TRBJ2-3; D is possibly TRBD1 or TRBD2 (5 bases each). Germline V gene sequence: CDR1 MDHEN, CDR2 SYDVKM. The CDR3 consists of 15 residues. V lost 3 bases, J lost 2 bases, and 12 bases lay in between. The CDR3 nucleotides read TGTGCCAGCAGTTTCGGGGACCCCTACACAGATACGCAGTATTTT. This sequence encodes CASSFGDPYTDTQYF.

The V and J genes are TRBV5-1 and TRBJ2-5, with 11 bases lining up with TRBD2. J was trimmed by 5 bases and V by 0 bases; bases with no gene match: 6. This CDR3 spans 16 amino acids. Germline V CDR1 and CDR2: SGHRS, YFSETQ. CDR3: CASSLGLAGNRETQYF. In nucleotides, the CDR3 is TGCGCCAGCAGCTTGGGACTAGCGGGGAACAGGGAGACCCAGTACTTC. The full variable domain, its missing parts supplied by reference TRBV5-1 and TRBJ2-5, is KAGVTQTPRYLIKTRGQQVTLSCSPISGHRSVSWYQQTPGQGLQFLFEYFSETQRNKGNFPGRFSGRQFSNSRSEMNVSTLELGDSALYLCASSLGLAGNRETQYFGPGTRLLVL.

This clone turned up a few times. The chain links TRBV7-3 to TRBJ2-1; 7 positions match TRBD2. CDR1 is SGHTA and CDR2 is FQGTGA in the germline V gene. V dropped 3 bases and J dropped 4; count of bases not matched to a gene: 12. The CDR3 totals 17 residues. CDR3 residues: CASSFSAGWVGYNEQFF. DNA of the CDR3: TGTGCCAGCAGCTTTTCAGCGGGATGGGTGGGTTACAATGAGCAGTTCTTC.

V gene TRBV7-3 combines with J gene TRBJ1-2, with D perhaps TRBD1 (5 bases). Germline lookup yields CDR1 SGHTA and CDR2 FQGTGA. V dropped 8 bases and J dropped 8 bases, with 15 bases sitting between them. CDR3 length equals 12 residues. This CDR3 reads CASGTGNQGYTF. The CDR3, as DNA: TGTGCCAGCGGAACAGGAAATCAAGGCTACACCTTC.

V and J are TRBV7-9 and TRBJ1-5, with 8 bases identical to TRBD1. Per germline, CDR1 SEHNR and CDR2 FQNEAQ (reference sequence). CDR3 length: 15 amino acids. Unmatched junction bases numbered 7, after V lost 4 bases and J lost 5 bases. This CDR3 reads CASSSGTGFDQPQHF. Here the CDR3 DNA reads TGTGCCAGCAGCTCCGGGACAGGTTTTGATCAGCCCCAGCATTTT.

The V and J genes are TRBV7-6 and TRBJ2-7, with a weak D call TRBD1 (6 bases). Germline-derived CDR1 and CDR2 are SGHVS and FNYEAQ. V dropped 4 bases and J dropped 6 bases, with 10 bases sitting between them. This CDR3 region has 12 residues. The chain's CDR3 is CASSYWGPEQYF. The CDR3 coding sequence is TGTGCCAGCAGCTACTGGGGGCCCGAGCAGTACTTC. Drawing the rest from reference TRBV7-6 and TRBJ2-7, the complete variable domain is GAGVSQSPRYKVTKRGQDVALRCDPISGHVSLYWYRQALGQGPEFLTYFNYEAQQDKSGLPNDRFSAERPEGSISTLTIQRTEQRDSAMYRCASSYWGPEQYFGPGTRLTVT.

The V call is TRBV7-9, the J call TRBJ1-2, with unresolved D. Between the trimmed V and J ends, which lost 5 bases and 4 bases, there was a span of 5 bases. The germline V gene has CDR1 SEHNR and CDR2 FQNEAQ (reference sequence). The CDR3 loop spans 11 amino acids. The CDR3 DNA reads as TGTGCCAGCAGCCCGGGCTATGGCTACACCTTC. It codes for CASSPGYGYTF.

The chain recombines TRBV6-4 with TRBJ1-1, with D perhaps matching TRBD1 (6 bases). Deletions cut 7 bases from V and 3 bases from J, with 18 bases between. The CDR3 is made up of 15 amino acids. CDR1 and CDR2 from the germline V gene are MRHNA and SNTAGT. The CDR3 DNA reads TGTGCCAGCACGGTGAAGGGGGACTTCCACACTGAAGCTTTCTTT. Protein sequence: CASTVKGDFHTEAFF.

The chain employs TRBV28 and TRBJ2-2, with D possibly being TRBD1 (5 bases). The V gene's germline CDR1 is MDHEN and CDR2 SYDVKM. CDR3 size: 15 residues. V was trimmed by 2 bases and J by 6 bases, leaving 13 bases between them. CDR3 DNA: TGTGCCAGCAGTTTAGCAGGGATGCGGTCCGGGGAGCTGTTTTTT. Amino acid sequence: CASSLAGMRSGELFF.

The chain couples TRBV9 to TRBJ2-7; D remains unclear. Germline V CDR1 and CDR2: SGDLS, YYNGEE. This CDR3 region has 14 residues. Trimming cost V 6 bases and J 3 bases, with 16 bases left between them. CDR3 loop: CASTLGSSGYEQYF. The CDR3 DNA follows: TGTGCCAGCACCTTAGGATCGTCAGGCTACGAGCAGTACTTC.

The rearrangement links TRBV11-2 to TRBJ1-2; D ambiguous. The CDR3 spans 16 residues. The V gene's germline CDR1 is SGHAT and CDR2 FQNNGV. The V and J ends lost 4 bases and 0 bases respectively, with 15 bases between them. CDR3 loop: CASSSIRGRTNYGYTF. The CDR3 bases are TGTGCCAGCAGCTCGATTCGCGGCAGGACTAACTATGGCTACACCTTC.

The chain joins TRBV27 to TRBJ2-4; TRBD1 aligns across 8 bases. CDR3 size: 13 residues. CDR1 and CDR2 (germline): MNHEY, SMNVEV (reference sequence). V gave up 10 bases and J gave up 1 base; unmatched junction bases: 3. The CDR3 is CATSGGAKNIQYF. CDR3 in DNA: TGTGCCACCTCAGGGGGCGCCAAAAACATTCAGTACTTC.

This clone was picked up one time. V and J are TRBV19 and TRBJ1-5; unclear D gene. The V and J ends lost 3 bases and 0 bases respectively, with 9 bases between them. The CDR3 sequence is 15 residues long. Germline V CDR1 and CDR2: LNHDA, SQIVND (reference sequence). The chain's CDR3 is CASSMGPNSNQPQHF. CDR3 nucleotides: TGTGCCAGTAGTATGGGTCCAAATAGCAATCAGCCCCAGCATTTT.

V is TRBV28 and J is TRBJ2-1; D ambiguous. CDR1 is MDHEN and CDR2 is SYDVKM in the germline V gene. The germline V and J ends were trimmed by 5 bases and 0 bases, with 5 bases remaining between them. This CDR3 region has 13 residues. The CDR3 nucleotides are TGTGCCAGCAGTCGGAGCTCCTACAATGAGCAGTTCTTC. Its protein product is CASSRSSYNEQFF.

The chain uses TRBV4-2 and TRBJ2-1, with D perhaps given as TRBD1 or TRBD2 (5 bases each). CDR3 size: 16 residues. Trimming pared 0 bases from V and 0 bases from J, leaving 9 bases between. Germline CDR1 is LGHNA and CDR2 is YNFKEQ. Here the CDR3 DNA reads TGTGCCAGCAGCCAAGACCGGGGCCACTCCTACAATGAGCAGTTCTTC. Translation gives CASSQDRGHSYNEQFF.